These 9 T cell receptor beta chains were sequenced from one sample in a study of identical twins. TCRdb analysed the 5' RACE reads with MiXCR anew, one entry per CDR3 protein. The table lists 1.5 million to 2 million distinct CDR3 sequences, under 35% of them singletons. The material sequenced was cord blood. Source of these receptors: a newborn girl in good health.

Only a few counts were recorded for this clonotype. The chain combines TRBV20-1 with TRBJ1-5; 7 bases align to TRBD1. This CDR3 has 18 residues. Germline V gene data show CDR1 as DFQATT and CDR2 as SNEGSKA (reference sequence). With V trimmed by 0 bases and J by 0 bases, 11 bases remained unmatched. CDR3 amino acids: CSAREVRGTEYSNQPQHF. The CDR3 DNA reads TGCAGTGCTAGAGAGGTCCGAGGGACAGAGTATAGCAATCAGCCCCAGCATTTT.

V and J are TRBV20-1 and TRBJ1-2; D is perhaps TRBD1 (5 bases). Between the trimmed V and J ends, which lost 0 bases and 2 bases, there was a span of 10 bases. The CDR3 covers 14 residues. Per the germline V gene, CDR1 is DFQATT and CDR2 is SNEGSKA (reference sequence). The CDR3 DNA reads TGCAGTGCTAGAGAACAGGTCGGGAACTATGGCTACACCTTC. This codes for CSAREQVGNYGYTF.

This clonotype has only a few counts. V and J are TRBV12-3 or TRBV12-4 and TRBJ2-1; 14 bases map to TRBD2. Trimming removed 5 bases from V and 9 bases from J; junction bases left unmatched: 15. The CDR3 is 18 residues long. The CDR3 spells CASSNSGTGTSGSTEQFF. The CDR3 DNA follows: TGTGCCAGCAGTAACAGTGGAACCGGGACTAGCGGGAGTACTGAGCAGTTCTTC.

The gene calls are TRBV7-2 and TRBJ1-4; a possible D gene is TRBD1 (5 bases). This CDR3 comprises 14 residues. CDR1 is SGHTA, CDR2 FQGNSA, per germline. Trimming pared 0 bases from V and 7 bases from J, leaving 9 bases between. This chain's CDR3 is CASSLARVGEKLFF. The CDR3 DNA reads as TGTGCCAGCAGCTTAGCCAGGGTGGGTGAAAAACTGTTTTTT.

CDR3 amino acids: CASKGETNTGELFF. The CDR3 DNA follows: TGTGCCAGCAAGGGCGAAACGAACACCGGGGAGCTGTTTTTT. The chain combines TRBV2 with TRBJ2-2; D unclear. The CDR3 has 14 residues. Germline V gives CDR1 SNHLY, CDR2 FYNNEI. V lost 7 bases to trimming and J lost 0 bases, with 9 bases between them.

The chain uses TRBV28 and TRBJ2-6; 7 positions agree with TRBD2. Germline loops: CDR1 MDHEN, CDR2 SYDVKM. V dropped 2 bases and J dropped 2; count of bases not matched to a gene: 3. This CDR3 has 16 residues. The CDR3 reads CASSLAGVPGANVLTF. The CDR3 nucleotides read TGTGCCAGCAGTTTAGCGGGAGTCCCTGGGGCCAACGTCCTGACTTTC.

This sequence joins TRBV20-1 and TRBJ2-1; D tentatively fits TRBD1 or TRBD2 (8 bases each). The tail of the sequence fits TRBJ2-7 better, so the J call may be wrong. Germline V gene lookup returns CDR1 DFQATT and CDR2 SNEGSKA (reference sequence). The CDR3 runs 16 residues. Here the CDR3 reads CSCDRGLAGSYNEQYF. The CDR3 region has the DNA TGCAGTTGTGACAGGGGCTTAGCGGGGTCCTACAATGAGCAGTACTTC.

There are many counts of this clonotype. J is TRBJ2-7 and V is TRBV29-1; the D is unclear. CDR1 and CDR2 (germline): SQVTM, ANQGSEA. The CDR3 is made up of 10 amino acids. V was pared by 6 bases and J by 7 bases, with 10 bases between. CDR3 bases: TGCAGCGTCCAAAACCTAGAGCAGTACTTC. It encodes CSVQNLEQYF.

The rearrangement uses TRBV20-1 and TRBJ1-1, with 8 nucleotides matching TRBD1. Germline-derived CDR1 and CDR2 are DFQATT and SNEGSKA (reference sequence). The CDR3 is made up of 14 amino acids. Trimming took 3 bases from V and 1 from J; bases not matched to a gene: 4. The CDR3 spells CSASDRGPNTEAFF. CDR3 in DNA: TGCAGTGCTAGTGACAGGGGCCCGAACACTGAAGCTTTCTTT.